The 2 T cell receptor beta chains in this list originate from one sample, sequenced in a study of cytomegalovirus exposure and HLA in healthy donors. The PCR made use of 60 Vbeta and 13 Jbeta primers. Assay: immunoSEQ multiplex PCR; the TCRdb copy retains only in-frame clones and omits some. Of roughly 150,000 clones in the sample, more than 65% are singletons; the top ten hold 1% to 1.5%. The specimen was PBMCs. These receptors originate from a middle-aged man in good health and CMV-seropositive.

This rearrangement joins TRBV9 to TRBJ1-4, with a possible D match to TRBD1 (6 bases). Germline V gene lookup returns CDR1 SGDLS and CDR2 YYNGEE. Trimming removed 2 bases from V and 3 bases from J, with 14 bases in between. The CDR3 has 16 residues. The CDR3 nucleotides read TGTGCCAGCAGCGTCCGAGGGGGTCAGTCTAATGAAAAACTGTTTTTT. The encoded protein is CASSVRGGQSNEKLFF.

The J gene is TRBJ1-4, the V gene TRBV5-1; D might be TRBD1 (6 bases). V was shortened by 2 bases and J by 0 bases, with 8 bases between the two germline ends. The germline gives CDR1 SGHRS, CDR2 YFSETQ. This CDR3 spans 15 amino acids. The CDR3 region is CASSLRGTTNEKLFF. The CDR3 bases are TGCGCCAGCAGCTTAAGGGGGACAACTAATGAAAAACTGTTTTTT.